Following are 9 T cell receptor beta chains from one sample sequenced in a study of cytomegalovirus exposure and HLA in healthy donors. The PCR employed 60 Vbeta primers together with 13 Jbeta primers. Method: immunoSEQ multiplex PCR; TCRdb's copy keeps in-frame clones and lacks some. The sample carries around 170,000 clones, approximately 80% recorded once. The material sequenced was PBMCs. Every receptor here comes from a girl under 18 in good health and CMV-seropositive.

The DNA of the CDR3 is TGCAGTGCTAGAGAAAAAGAGTCCCAGTTCTTC. Its translation is CSAREKESQFF. The J gene is TRBJ2-1, the V gene TRBV20-1, with D uncertain. Germline V gene data show CDR1 as DFQATT and CDR2 as SNEGSKA (reference sequence). The CDR3 has 11 residues. The ends were cut back, 0 bases at V and 13 bases at J, with 10 bases in the middle.

This clone has just a few counts. The gene calls are TRBV18 and TRBJ1-2; 8 positions match TRBD1. After removal of 0 bases from V and 3 bases from J, the junction contained 9 bases not matched to a gene. Germline assignment: CDR1 KGHSH and CDR2 LQKENI. This CDR3 is built from 17 residues. The CDR3 loop reads CASSPPNPDRAYYGYTF. The CDR3, as DNA: TGTGCCAGCTCACCACCAAATCCGGACAGGGCCTACTATGGCTACACCTTC.

CDR3 loop: CASAVGQSYEQYF. The CDR3 DNA sequence: TGCGCCAGCGCTGTCGGACAGTCCTACGAGCAGTACTTC. The chain uses TRBV5-1 and TRBJ2-7, with D maybe TRBD1 (6 bases). This CDR3 has 13 residues. Germline assignment: CDR1 SGHRS and CDR2 YFSETQ. Trimming cost V 7 bases and J 1 base, with 12 bases left between them.

This chain links TRBV6-1 with TRBJ1-2; tentative D call: TRBD1 (6 bases). Germline V gives CDR1 MNHNS, CDR2 SASEGT. V was shortened by 4 bases and J by 4 bases, with 13 bases between the two germline ends. The CDR3 length is 14 residues. CDR3 region: CASSATGTSYGYTF. The CDR3 nucleotides are TGTGCCAGCAGTGCTACAGGGACAAGCTATGGCTACACCTTC.

This chain connects TRBV18 to TRBJ1-1, with TRBD1 as a possible D gene (6 bases). Germline V lookup: CDR1 KGHSH, CDR2 LQKENI. CDR3 length: 14 amino acids. The V end was cut by 5 bases, the J end by 5 bases, with 15 bases between. The CDR3 DNA is TGTGCCAGCTCATCCAGGGAAGGGGGAACTGAAGCTTTCTTT. Protein sequence: CASSSREGGTEAFF.

The V gene is TRBV4-3, the J gene TRBJ1-2; TRBD1 matches 7 bases. The CDR3 spans 14 residues. Trimming at V came to 4 bases and at J to 4 bases, leaving 6 bases not matched to a gene. Germline CDR1 reads LGHNA; CDR2 reads YSLEER. The chain's CDR3 is CASSRDREGYGYTF. The CDR3 DNA reads TGCGCCAGCAGCCGAGACAGGGAGGGCTATGGCTACACCTTC.

V and J are TRBV6-5 and TRBJ2-7, with 11 bases that match TRBD2. CDR1 and CDR2 from the germline V gene are MNHEY and SVGAGI. The J segment lost 3 bases and the V segment lost 6 bases, leaving 7 bases of the junction unmatched. The CDR3 sequence is 15 residues long. The CDR3 sequence is CASRGRLAGNYEQYF. As DNA, the CDR3 is TGTGCCAGCAGGGGTCGACTAGCGGGAAACTACGAGCAGTACTTC.

V gene TRBV29-1 combines with J gene TRBJ1-1, with 7 positions matching TRBD1. V shed 5 bases, J shed 4 bases, and the junction held 4 bases outside the gene matches. CDR1 is SQVTM, CDR2 ANQGSEA, per germline. The CDR3 contains 12 residues. The CDR3 loop is CSVHDRATEAFF. In DNA form, the CDR3 reads TGCAGCGTTCACGACAGGGCCACTGAAGCTTTCTTT.

The gene calls are TRBV29-1 and TRBJ2-7, with a possible D match to TRBD1 (6 bases). CDR3 length: 12 amino acids. The V and J ends lost 1 base and 2 bases respectively, with 6 bases between them. Germline V CDR1 and CDR2: SQVTM, ANQGSEA. The DNA of the CDR3 is TGCAGCGTTGAAGGGGACACCTACGAGCAGTACTTC. Translated, it gives CSVEGDTYEQYF.